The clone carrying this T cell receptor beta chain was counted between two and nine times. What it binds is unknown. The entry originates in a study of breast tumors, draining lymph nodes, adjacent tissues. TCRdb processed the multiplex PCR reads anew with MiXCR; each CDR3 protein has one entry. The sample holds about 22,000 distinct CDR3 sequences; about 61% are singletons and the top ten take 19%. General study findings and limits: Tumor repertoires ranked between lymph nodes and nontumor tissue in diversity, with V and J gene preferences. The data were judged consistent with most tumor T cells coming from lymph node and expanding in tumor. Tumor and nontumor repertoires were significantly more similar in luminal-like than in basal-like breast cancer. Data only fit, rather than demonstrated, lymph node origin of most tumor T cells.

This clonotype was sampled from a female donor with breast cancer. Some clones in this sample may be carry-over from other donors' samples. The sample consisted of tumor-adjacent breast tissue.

CDR3 amino acids: CASRVAGGRYEQYF. In nucleotides, the CDR3 is TGTGCCAGTAGGGTAGCGGGGGGGCGGTACGAGCAGTACTTC. This chain links TRBV19 with TRBJ2-7; 11 nucleotides match TRBD2. This CDR3 comprises 14 residues. Germline-derived CDR1 and CDR2 are LNHDA and SQIVND (reference sequence). Germline trimming cut 6 bases from V and 4 bases from J; bases unmatched to any gene: 5.